This T cell receptor beta chain was sequenced for a study of T cells in Graves' hyperthyroidism and ophthalmopathy. Study-wide results and limits: The model predicted ophthalmopathy a median around 6.5 months before onset.

This clonotype has only a few counts. Its matching antigen is unknown. Germline V gives CDR1 KGHDR, CDR2 SFDVKD. V was clipped by 4 bases and J by 1 base; unmatched bases: 7. The CDR3 contains 16 residues. Amplified TCR beta CDR3 regions came from RNA transcripts. HTBI primers were used for first-round RT-PCR of the TCR CDR3. From the multiplex PCR reads, TCRdb called clonotypes with MiXCR, one entry per CDR3 protein. Altogether more than 300,000 distinct CDR3 sequences are present, approximately 13% being singletons, with the ten largest covering roughly 9.2%. This chain connects TRBV24-1 to TRBJ2-3; 7 nucleotides match TRBD2. The TCR sequence derives from a woman aged 18-35 years with Graves' hyperthyroidism. Sequencing was performed on blood. CDR3 bases: TGTGCCACCAGTGAGCAGCATCTAGCGGGCACAGATACGCAGTATTTT. Translation: CATSEQHLAGTDTQYF.